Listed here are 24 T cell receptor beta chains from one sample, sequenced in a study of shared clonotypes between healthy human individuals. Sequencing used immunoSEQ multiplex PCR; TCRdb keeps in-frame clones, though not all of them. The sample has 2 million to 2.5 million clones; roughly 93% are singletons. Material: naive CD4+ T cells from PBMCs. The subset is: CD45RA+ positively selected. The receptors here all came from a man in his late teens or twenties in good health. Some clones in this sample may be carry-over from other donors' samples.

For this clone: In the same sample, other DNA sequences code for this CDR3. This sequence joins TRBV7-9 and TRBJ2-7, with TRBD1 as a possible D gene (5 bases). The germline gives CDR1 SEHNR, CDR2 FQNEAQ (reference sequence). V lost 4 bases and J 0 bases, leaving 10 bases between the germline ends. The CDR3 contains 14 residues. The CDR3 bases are TGTGCCAGCAGCTCTCAGGGAAGCTCCTACGAGCAGTACTTC. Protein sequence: CASSSQGSSYEQYF.

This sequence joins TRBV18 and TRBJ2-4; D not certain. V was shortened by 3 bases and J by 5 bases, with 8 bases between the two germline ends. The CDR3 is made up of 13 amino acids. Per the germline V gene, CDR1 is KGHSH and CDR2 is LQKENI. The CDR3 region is CASSPMAQNIQYF. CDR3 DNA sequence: TGTGCCAGCTCACCTATGGCACAAAACATTCAGTACTTC. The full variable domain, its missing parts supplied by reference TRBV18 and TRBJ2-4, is NAGVMQNPRHLVRRRGQEARLRCSPMKGHSHVYWYRQLPEEGLKFMVYLQKENIIDESGMPKERFSAEFPKEGPSILRIQQVVRGDSAAYFCASSPMAQNIQYFGAGTRLSVL.

In DNA, the CDR3 is TGTGCCAGCAGTGCCGAGGGCCCGCGGGCTGGGGGACAGCCCCAGCATTTT. Its protein product is CASSAEGPRAGGQPQHF. V usage is TRBV6-1 and J usage is TRBJ1-5, with a tentative D call TRBD1 (5 bases). This CDR3 comprises 17 residues. Germline values: CDR1 MNHNS, CDR2 SASEGT. The V end lost 4 bases, the J end lost 7 bases, and 23 bases lay between the germline ends.

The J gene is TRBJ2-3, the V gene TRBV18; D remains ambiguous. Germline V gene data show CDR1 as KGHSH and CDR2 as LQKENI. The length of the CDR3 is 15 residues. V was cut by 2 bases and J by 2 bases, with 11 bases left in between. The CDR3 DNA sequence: TGTGCCAGCTCACCAAGGGCAGTTTACACAGATACGCAGTATTTT. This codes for CASSPRAVYTDTQYF.

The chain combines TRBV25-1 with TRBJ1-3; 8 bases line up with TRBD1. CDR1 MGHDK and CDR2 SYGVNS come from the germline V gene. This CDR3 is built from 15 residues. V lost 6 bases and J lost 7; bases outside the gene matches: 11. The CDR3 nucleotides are TGTGCCAGCAGCCCCATTTGGGCAGGGGGCAACACCATATATTTT. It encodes CASSPIWAGGNTIYF.

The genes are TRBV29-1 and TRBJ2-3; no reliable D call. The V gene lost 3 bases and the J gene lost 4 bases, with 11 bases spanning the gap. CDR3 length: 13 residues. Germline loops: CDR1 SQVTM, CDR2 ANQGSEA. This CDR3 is CSVEGPSSDTQYF. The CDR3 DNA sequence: TGCAGCGTTGAGGGCCCATCTTCAGATACGCAGTATTTT.

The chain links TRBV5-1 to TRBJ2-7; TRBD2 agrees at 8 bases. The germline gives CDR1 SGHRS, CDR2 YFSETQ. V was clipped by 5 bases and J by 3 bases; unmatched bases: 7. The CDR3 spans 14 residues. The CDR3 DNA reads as TGCGCCAGCAGATCCGGGACTAGTGTCTACGAGCAGTACTTC. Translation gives CASRSGTSVYEQYF.

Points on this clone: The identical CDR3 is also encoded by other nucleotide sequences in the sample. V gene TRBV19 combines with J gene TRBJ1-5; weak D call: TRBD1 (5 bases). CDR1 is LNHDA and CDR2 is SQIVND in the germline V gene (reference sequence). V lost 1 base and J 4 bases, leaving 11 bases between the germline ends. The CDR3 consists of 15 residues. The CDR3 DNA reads TGTGCCAGTAGTATAGGGGGGGGTTTAAATCAGCCCCAGCATTTT. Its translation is CASSIGGGLNQPQHF.

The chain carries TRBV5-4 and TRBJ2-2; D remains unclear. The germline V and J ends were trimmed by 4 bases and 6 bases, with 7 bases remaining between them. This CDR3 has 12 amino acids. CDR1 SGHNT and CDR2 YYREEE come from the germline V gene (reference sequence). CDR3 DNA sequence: TGTGCCAGCAGCCCGACCGCCGGGGAGCTGTTTTTT. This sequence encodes CASSPTAGELFF.

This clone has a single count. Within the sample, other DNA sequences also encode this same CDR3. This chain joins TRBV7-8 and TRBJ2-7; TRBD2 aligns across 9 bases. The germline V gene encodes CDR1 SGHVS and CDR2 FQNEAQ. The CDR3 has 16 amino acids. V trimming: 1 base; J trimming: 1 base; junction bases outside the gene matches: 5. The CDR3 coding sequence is TGTGCCAGCAGCTTAGAGGCGGGAGGGCTTTCCTACGAGCAGTACTTC. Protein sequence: CASSLEAGGLSYEQYF.

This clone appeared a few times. CDR3 sequence (DNA): TGTGCCAGCAGCTCTGACCCCGTAGGTCAGCCCCAGCATTTT. This translates into CASSSDPVGQPQHF. The chain has TRBV5-4 and TRBJ1-5; D is unclear. Per the germline V gene, CDR1 is SGHNT and CDR2 is YYREEE (reference sequence). This CDR3 is 14 amino acids long. V was pared by 3 bases and J by 6 bases, with 13 bases between.

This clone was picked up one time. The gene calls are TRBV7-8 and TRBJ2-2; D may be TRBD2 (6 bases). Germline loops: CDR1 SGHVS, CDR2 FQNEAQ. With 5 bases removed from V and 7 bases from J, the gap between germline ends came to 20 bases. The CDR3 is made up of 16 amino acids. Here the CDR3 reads CASSRLAGTGDGELFF. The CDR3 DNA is TGTGCCAGCAGCCGCTTGGCGGGGACTGGGGACGGGGAGCTGTTTTTT.

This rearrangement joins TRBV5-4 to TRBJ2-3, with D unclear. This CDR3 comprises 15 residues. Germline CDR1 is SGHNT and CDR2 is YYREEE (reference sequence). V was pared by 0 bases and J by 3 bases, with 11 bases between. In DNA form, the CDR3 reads TGTGCCAGCAGCTTGGAGTCGGCCCGGACAGATACGCAGTATTTT. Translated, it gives CASSLESARTDTQYF. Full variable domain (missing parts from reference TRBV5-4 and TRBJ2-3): ETGVTQSPTHLIKTRGQQVTLRCSSQSGHNTVSWYQQALGQGPQFIFQYYREEENGRGNFPPRFSGLQFPNYSSELNVNALELDDSALYLCASSLESARTDTQYFGPGTRLTVL.

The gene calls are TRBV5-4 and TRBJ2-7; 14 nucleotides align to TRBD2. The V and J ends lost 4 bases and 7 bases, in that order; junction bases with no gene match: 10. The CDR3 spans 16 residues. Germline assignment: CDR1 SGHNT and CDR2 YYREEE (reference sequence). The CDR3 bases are TGTGCCAGCAGCACCCGGACTAGCGGGGGGTCTGGTGAGCAGTACTTC. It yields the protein CASSTRTSGGSGEQYF.

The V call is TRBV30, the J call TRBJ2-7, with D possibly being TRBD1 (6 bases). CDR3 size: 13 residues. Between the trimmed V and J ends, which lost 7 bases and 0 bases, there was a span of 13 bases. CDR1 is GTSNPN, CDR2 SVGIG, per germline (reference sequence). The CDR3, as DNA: TGTGCCTCCTCGACAGGTTTCTCCTACGAGCAGTACTTC. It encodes CASSTGFSYEQYF. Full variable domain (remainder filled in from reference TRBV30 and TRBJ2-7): SQTIHQWPATLVQPVGSPLSLECTVEGTSNPNLYWYRQAAGRGLQLLFYSVGIGQISSEVPQNLSASRPQDRQFILSSKKLLLSDSGFYLCASSTGFSYEQYFGPGTRLTVT.

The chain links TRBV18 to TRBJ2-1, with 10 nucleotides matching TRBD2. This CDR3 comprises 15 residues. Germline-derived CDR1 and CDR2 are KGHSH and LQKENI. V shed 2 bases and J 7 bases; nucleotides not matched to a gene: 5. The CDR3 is CASSPASGRENEQFF. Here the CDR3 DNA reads TGTGCCAGCTCACCAGCTAGCGGGAGAGAGAATGAGCAGTTCTTC.

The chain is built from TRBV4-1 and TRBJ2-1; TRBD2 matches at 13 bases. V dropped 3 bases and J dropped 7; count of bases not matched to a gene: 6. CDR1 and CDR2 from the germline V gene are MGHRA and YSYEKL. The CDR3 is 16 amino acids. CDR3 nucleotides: TGCGCCAGCAGCCAGCCCGGGACTAGCGGGAAGAATGAGCAGTTCTTC. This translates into CASSQPGTSGKNEQFF.

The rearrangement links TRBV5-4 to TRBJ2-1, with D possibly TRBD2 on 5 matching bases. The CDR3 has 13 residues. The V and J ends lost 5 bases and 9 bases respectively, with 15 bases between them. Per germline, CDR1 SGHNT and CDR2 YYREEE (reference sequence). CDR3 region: CASRIGSRGEQFF. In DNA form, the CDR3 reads TGTGCCAGCAGAATCGGTAGCCGGGGTGAGCAGTTCTTC.

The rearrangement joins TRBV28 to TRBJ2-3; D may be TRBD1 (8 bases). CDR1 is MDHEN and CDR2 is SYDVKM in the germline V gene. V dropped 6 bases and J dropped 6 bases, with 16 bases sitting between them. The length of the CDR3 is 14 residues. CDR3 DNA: TGTGCCAGCAGGTCCTACAGGGGGGGGGATACGCAGTATTTT. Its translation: CASRSYRGGDTQYF.

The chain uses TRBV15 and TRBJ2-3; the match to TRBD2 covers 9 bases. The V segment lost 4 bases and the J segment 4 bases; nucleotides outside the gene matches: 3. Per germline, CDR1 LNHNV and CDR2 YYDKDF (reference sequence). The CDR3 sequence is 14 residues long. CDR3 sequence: CATSNRLAADTQYF. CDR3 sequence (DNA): TGTGCCACCAGCAACAGACTAGCGGCAGATACGCAGTATTTT. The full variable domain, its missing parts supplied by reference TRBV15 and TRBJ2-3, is DAMVIQNPRYQVTQFGKPVTLSCSQTLNHNVMYWYQQKSSQAPKLLFHYYDKDFNNEADTPDNFQSRRPNTSFCFLDIRSPGLGDTAMYLCATSNRLAADTQYFGPGTRLTVL.

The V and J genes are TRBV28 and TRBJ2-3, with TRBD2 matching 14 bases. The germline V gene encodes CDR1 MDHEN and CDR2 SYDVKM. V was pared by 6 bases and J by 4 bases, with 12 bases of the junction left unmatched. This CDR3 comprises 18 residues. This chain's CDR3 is CASSLGLAGVQVPDTQYF. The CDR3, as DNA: TGTGCCAGCAGCCTGGGACTAGCGGGAGTGCAGGTGCCAGATACGCAGTATTTT. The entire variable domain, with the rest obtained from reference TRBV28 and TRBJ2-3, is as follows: DVKVTQSSRYLVKRTGEKVFLECVQDMDHENMFWYRQDPGLGLRLIYFSYDVKMKEKGDIPEGYSVSREKKERFSLILESASTNQTSMYLCASSLGLAGVQVPDTQYFGPGTRLTVL.

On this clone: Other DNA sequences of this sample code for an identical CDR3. The CDR3 nucleotides read TGTGCCAGCAGTCCCCCGGGCAATCAGCCCCAGCATTTT. This encodes CASSPPGNQPQHF. This chain links TRBV28 with TRBJ1-5; D unresolved. Between the trimmed V and J ends, which lost 5 bases and 2 bases, there was a span of 7 bases. Germline-derived CDR1 and CDR2 are MDHEN and SYDVKM. This CDR3 has 13 residues.

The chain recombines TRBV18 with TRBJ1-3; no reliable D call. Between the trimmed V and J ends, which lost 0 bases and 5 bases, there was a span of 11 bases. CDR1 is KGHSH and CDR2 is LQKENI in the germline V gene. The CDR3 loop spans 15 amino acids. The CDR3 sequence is CASSPPISSRNTIYF. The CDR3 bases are TGTGCCAGCTCACCACCGATCTCGAGTCGAAACACCATATATTTT.

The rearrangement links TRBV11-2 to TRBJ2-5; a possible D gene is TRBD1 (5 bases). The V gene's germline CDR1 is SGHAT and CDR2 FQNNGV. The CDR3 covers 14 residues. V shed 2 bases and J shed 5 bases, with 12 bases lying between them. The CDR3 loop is CASSLSGPRETQYF. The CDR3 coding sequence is TGTGCCAGCAGCTTATCAGGGCCTCGGGAGACCCAGTACTTC.